One sample yielded the 17 T cell receptor beta chains listed below, sequenced in a study of shared clonotypes between healthy human individuals. TCRdb's copy holds only in-frame clones and misses some; the assay was immunoSEQ multiplex PCR. The data hold roughly 2.2 million clones, with roughly 92% observed a single time. The sample comprised naive CD4+ T cells from PBMCs. Subset here: CD45RA+ positively selected. The receptors originated from a man between 18 and 29 years old in good health. Some clones in this sample may be carry-over from other donors' samples.

There are a few counts of this clone. The gene calls are TRBV6-1 and TRBJ1-2; D gene ambiguous. Per germline, CDR1 MNHNS and CDR2 SASEGT. V lost 4 bases and J lost 4, with 13 bases in between. The CDR3 contains 14 residues. DNA for the CDR3: TGTGCCAGCAGTGCGGCAGTAACAATCTATGGCTACACCTTC. Its translation: CASSAAVTIYGYTF.

The chain links TRBV2 to TRBJ2-4; D possibly matches TRBD1 or TRBD2 (5 bases each). The CDR3 covers 16 residues. CDR1 is SNHLY and CDR2 is FYNNEI in the germline V gene. The ends were cut back, 7 bases at V and 1 base at J, with 17 bases in the middle. CDR3 in DNA: TGTGCCAGCAATCCTGCCAGGGACGGGGCCAAAAACATTCAGTACTTC. Encoded protein: CASNPARDGAKNIQYF.

The chain recombines TRBV2 with TRBJ1-3; D is perhaps TRBD1 (6 bases). In germline, CDR1 is SNHLY, CDR2 FYNNEI. Trimming took 11 bases from V and 0 from J, leaving 20 bases between them. CDR3 size: 16 residues. DNA of the CDR3: TGTGCCTCCTCCGGCTCCGGGACACGCTCTGGAAACACCATATATTTT. Translating it yields CASSGSGTRSGNTIYF.

The J gene is TRBJ2-5, the V gene TRBV7-8; D possibly corresponds to TRBD2 (5 bases). Trimming left V 1 base short and J 5 bases short, with 11 bases between. Germline values: CDR1 SGHVS, CDR2 FQNEAQ. This CDR3 spans 14 amino acids. The CDR3 nucleotides read TGTGCCAGCAGCTTAGAGAGGGTTTGGGAGACCCAGTACTTC. It is translated as CASSLERVWETQYF.

The rearrangement links TRBV30 to TRBJ2-5; D is perhaps TRBD1 (6 bases). The closer fit of TRBJ2-7 to the DNA end suggests the J call may be wrong. The germline V gene has CDR1 GTSNPN and CDR2 SVGIG (reference sequence). The CDR3 is 14 amino acids. The CDR3 DNA sequence: TGTGCCTGGAGTGTAGGGGGTTCTAGCAACGAGCAGTACTTC. Translated, it gives CAWSVGGSSNEQYF.

The V gene is TRBV28, the J gene TRBJ1-1; TRBD1 is a possible D gene (6 bases). The CDR3 contains 16 residues. The germline CDR1 and CDR2 sequences are MDHEN and SYDVKM. Trimming removed 7 bases from V and 4 bases from J, with 22 bases in between. In DNA form, the CDR3 reads TGTGCCAGCACTCGGCTGGGGGGGCAGATCGGCACTGAAGCTTTCTTT. Amino acid sequence: CASTRLGGQIGTEAFF.

The rearrangement links TRBV7-2 to TRBJ1-5; D gene unclear. The germline V gene encodes CDR1 SGHTA and CDR2 FQGNSA. Between the trimmed V and J ends, which lost 8 bases and 6 bases, there was a span of 23 bases. This CDR3 is built from 16 residues. As DNA, the CDR3 is TGTGCCAGCTCCCCTCCCGCGGGGAGGGTAGGTCAGCCCCAGCATTTT. Its protein is CASSPPAGRVGQPQHF.

The chain carries TRBV7-2 and TRBJ2-6; D is unresolved. CDR1 and CDR2 from the germline V gene are SGHTA and FQGNSA. This CDR3 spans 16 amino acids. V was shortened by 5 bases and J by 0 bases, with 11 bases between the two germline ends. The CDR3 protein is CASSESSNSGANVLTF. In nucleotides, the CDR3 is TGTGCCAGCAGCGAATCATCGAACTCTGGGGCCAACGTCCTGACTTTC. Supplemented by reference TRBV7-2 and TRBJ2-6, the full variable domain reads GAGVSQSPSNKVTEKGKDVELRCDPISGHTALYWYRQSLGQGLEFLIYFQGNSAPDKSGLPSDRFSAERTGGSVSTLTIQRTQQEDSAVYLCASSESSNSGANVLTFGAGSRLTVL.

The V call is TRBV2, the J call TRBJ1-4; D may be TRBD1 (6 bases). Trimming took off 0 bases at V and 8 bases at J, with 13 bases between the two ends. The germline V gene has CDR1 SNHLY and CDR2 FYNNEI. This CDR3 has 15 residues. The CDR3 bases are TGTGCCAGCAGTGAAGCGACAGGCCTAGAGGAAAAACTGTTTTTT. Its protein product is CASSEATGLEEKLFF.

The chain carries TRBV7-9 and TRBJ2-7; 9 nucleotides agree with TRBD1. This CDR3 has 17 amino acids. The V gene's germline CDR1 is SEHNR and CDR2 FQNEAQ (reference sequence). The V gene end was trimmed by 1 base and the J gene end by 3 bases; junction bases not matched to a gene: 10. The CDR3 DNA follows: TGTGCCAGCAGCTTAGGACCTATGGGGACAGGGCTCTACGAGCAGTACTTC. It yields the protein CASSLGPMGTGLYEQYF.

The chain joins TRBV18 to TRBJ2-7; 12 nucleotides agree with TRBD2. Trimming cost V 3 bases and J 0 bases; bases outside gene matches: 6. In germline, CDR1 is KGHSH, CDR2 LQKENI. The CDR3 has 17 amino acids. Written as DNA, the CDR3 is TGTGCCAGCTCACCTGGACTAGCGGGACCCTTCTCCTACGAGCAGTACTTC. As protein: CASSPGLAGPFSYEQYF.

J is TRBJ2-3 and V is TRBV5-1; 15 positions agree with TRBD2. Germline CDR1 SGHRS, CDR2 YFSETQ. The CDR3 is 16 amino acids. The trim removed 4 bases at V and 4 bases at J, leaving 4 bases unmatched. The CDR3 bases are TGCGCCAGCAGCCTCGGGACTAGCGGGAGGCCAGATACGCAGTATTTT. It yields the protein CASSLGTSGRPDTQYF.

This clone was found a few times. The chain employs TRBV5-1 and TRBJ1-4, with TRBD1 identical over 7 bases. CDR1 is SGHRS and CDR2 is YFSETQ in the germline V gene. With 4 bases clipped from V and 8 bases from J, the junction kept 11 bases outside the gene matches. This CDR3 comprises 15 residues. CDR3 region: CASSPAGTVEEKLFF. CDR3 bases: TGCGCCAGCAGCCCGGCCGGGACAGTAGAGGAAAAACTGTTTTTT.

J is TRBJ1-3 and V is TRBV4-2; TRBD1 might be the D (5 bases). The V gene lost 3 bases and the J gene lost 0 bases, with 12 bases spanning the gap. The length of the CDR3 is 16 residues. Germline V gene data show CDR1 as LGHNA and CDR2 as YNFKEQ. The CDR3 DNA reads TGTGCCAGCAGCCACCCTCGGGGGGACTCTGGAAACACCATATATTTT. This sequence encodes CASSHPRGDSGNTIYF.

The J gene is TRBJ2-5, the V gene TRBV6-5; 7 bases agree with TRBD1. V lost 4 bases to trimming and J lost 4 bases; unmatched junction nucleotides: 12. This CDR3 has 16 residues. Per the germline V gene, CDR1 is MNHEY and CDR2 is SVGAGI. CDR3 sequence (DNA): TGTGCCAGCAGTTCCCCAAGACAGGGAAGAGGAGAGACCCAGTACTTC. It specifies CASSSPRQGRGETQYF.

The rearrangement links TRBV28 to TRBJ1-5, with D unclear. Between the trimmed V and J ends, which lost 5 bases and 11 bases, there was a span of 13 bases. The CDR3 covers 12 residues. CDR1 is MDHEN and CDR2 is SYDVKM in the germline V gene. The CDR3 loop is CASSPPVMAQHF. In DNA, the CDR3 is TGTGCCAGCAGTCCCCCAGTCATGGCCCAGCATTTT.

In this sample, this clone turned up once. At the DNA level, this CDR3 is encoded by other sequences in the same sample as well. The chain carries TRBV5-1 and TRBJ1-4; the D is unclear. Germline V gene sequence: CDR1 SGHRS, CDR2 YFSETQ. Trimming shortened V by 0 bases and J by 1 base, and 7 bases separated the two germline ends. This CDR3 is built from 15 residues. CDR3 nucleotides: TGCGCCAGCAGCTTGGTGGCAGGAACTAATGAAAAACTGTTTTTT. It specifies CASSLVAGTNEKLFF. The full variable domain, in which reference TRBV5-1 and TRBJ1-4 provide the parts outside the CDR3, is KAGVTQTPRYLIKTRGQQVTLSCSPISGHRSVSWYQQTPGQGLQFLFEYFSETQRNKGNFPGRFSGRQFSNSRSEMNVSTLELGDSALYLCASSLVAGTNEKLFFGSGTQLSVL.